The 17 T cell receptor beta chains below were found in one sample sequenced in a study of Ad26.COV2.S vaccination and SARS-CoV-2 variants. Sample treatment: over 15 received Ad26.COV2.S at low or high dose, single or two shots; 5 received placebo; per-sample allocation not given. Material that was analyzed had been drawn on day 63 after the first vaccine or placebo injection. Data came from immunoSEQ multiplex PCR; TCRdb stores just in-frame clones and leaves some out. The sample carries a few hundred thousand clones, over 75% recorded once. This specimen consisted of peripheral blood, obtained in a trial of Ad26.COV2.S vaccine versus placebo. The receptors come from a person aged 18 to 65 who received the Ad26.COV2.S COVID-19 vaccine or a placebo.

This chain links TRBV30 with TRBJ2-5, with no clear D. CDR3 length: 13 amino acids. The V end was cut by 1 base, the J end by 3 bases, with 9 bases between. Per germline, CDR1 GTSNPN and CDR2 SVGIG (reference sequence). The CDR3 region is CAWSGTLKETQYF. CDR3 nucleotide sequence: TGTGCCTGGAGTGGGACCCTAAAAGAGACCCAGTACTTC.

The chain employs TRBV6-6 and TRBJ2-1, with 9 nucleotides matching TRBD1. Trimming at V came to 5 bases and at J to 1 base, leaving 0 bases not matched to a gene. Germline values: CDR1 MNHNY, CDR2 SVGAGI (reference sequence). The CDR3 loop spans 14 amino acids. CDR3 amino acids: CASSGQGSYNEQFF. CDR3 nucleotides: TGTGCCAGCAGTGGACAGGGGTCCTACAATGAGCAGTTCTTC.

The V gene is TRBV3-1 (or the pseudogene TRBV3-2), the J gene TRBJ2-1; D may be TRBD2 (5 bases). The CDR3 extends over 16 amino acids. Trimming took off 0 bases at V and 2 bases at J, with 11 bases between the two ends. Germline V gene sequence: CDR1 LGHDT, CDR2 YNNKEL (reference sequence). CDR3 region: CASSQEVGVAYNEQFF. The CDR3 region has the DNA TGTGCCAGCAGCCAAGAGGTCGGGGTGGCCTACAATGAGCAGTTCTTC.

V is TRBV27 and J is TRBJ1-2; D remains ambiguous. The CDR3 has 16 residues. Trimming cost V 0 bases and J 2 bases, with 13 bases left between them. Germline loops: CDR1 MNHEY, CDR2 SMNVEV (reference sequence). The CDR3 here is CASSLSFDTTNYGYTF. The CDR3 DNA is TGTGCCAGCAGTTTATCTTTTGACACGACAAACTATGGCTACACCTTC.

J is TRBJ2-2 and V is TRBV19, with a tentative D call TRBD2 (6 bases). From germline, CDR1 is LNHDA and CDR2 SQIVND (reference sequence). The CDR3 runs to 21 residues. The V end lost 8 bases, the J end lost 2 bases, and 33 bases lay between the germline ends. CDR3 sequence: CASEWVGSQQTGWGNTGELFF. The DNA of the CDR3 is TGTGCCAGTGAGTGGGTCGGGAGTCAACAAACCGGCTGGGGAAACACCGGGGAGCTGTTTTTT.

This clone was detected once. This sequence joins TRBV18 and TRBJ1-4, with 7 bases identical to TRBD1. The CDR3 sequence is 14 residues long. Germline V gives CDR1 KGHSH, CDR2 LQKENI. Trimming took 3 bases from V and 16 from J; bases not matched to a gene: 14. The CDR3, as DNA: TGTGCCAGCTCACCCCGGGACAGTCCATTGTCTAAGTTTTTT. This sequence encodes CASSPRDSPLSKFF.

The chain is built from TRBV6-5 and TRBJ1-1; D call uncertain. The germline CDR1 and CDR2 sequences are MNHEY and SVGAGI. The CDR3 is 14 amino acids. V lost 6 bases to trimming and J lost 0 bases, with 11 bases between them. CDR3 residues: CASRMTRMNTEAFF. For the CDR3, the DNA is TGTGCCAGCAGAATGACACGGATGAACACTGAAGCTTTCTTT.

The chain employs TRBV4-1 and TRBJ1-1; 8 nucleotides line up with TRBD1. There are 15 residues in the CDR3. Germline V gene data show CDR1 as MGHRA and CDR2 as YSYEKL. V dropped 0 bases and J dropped 4; count of bases not matched to a gene: 4. The CDR3 region has the DNA TGCGCCAGCAGCCAAGAGGACAGGGACTCCACTGAAGCTTTCTTT. Its protein is CASSQEDRDSTEAFF.

The rearrangement uses TRBV28 and TRBJ1-1; D possibly corresponds to TRBD1 (5 bases). Looked up from germline, CDR1 is MDHEN and CDR2 is SYDVKM. The CDR3 consists of 15 residues. With 6 bases removed from V and 0 bases from J, the gap between germline ends came to 14 bases. The CDR3 here is CASRPGWSMNTEAFF. Written as DNA, the CDR3 is TGTGCCAGCAGACCAGGGTGGTCCATGAACACTGAAGCTTTCTTT.

The V and J genes are TRBV2 and TRBJ2-7; 8 bases are a match to TRBD1. V shed 8 bases and J 2 bases; nucleotides not matched to a gene: 8. This CDR3 has 14 amino acids. Looked up from germline, CDR1 is SNHLY and CDR2 is FYNNEI. CDR3 DNA: TGTGCCAGCTCCCAGGACAGGGCTACCTACGAGCAGTACTTC. Residues: CASSQDRATYEQYF.

The chain is built from TRBV19 and TRBJ1-1; 8 bases match TRBD1. The germline CDR1 and CDR2 sequences are LNHDA and SQIVND (reference sequence). The ends lost 5 bases at V and 4 bases at J; junction bases unmatched: 6. This CDR3 has 14 residues. CDR3 DNA sequence: TGTGCCAGTAGTGTCGATACAGGGGGCACTGAAGCTTTCTTT. Amino acids: CASSVDTGGTEAFF. Combining the CDR3 with reference TRBV19 and TRBJ1-1 gives the whole variable domain DGGITQSPKYLFRKEGQNVTLSCEQNLNHDAMYWYRQDPGQGLRLIYYSQIVNDFQKGDIAEGYSVSREKKESFPLTVTSAQKNPTAFYLCASSVDTGGTEAFFGQGTRLTVV.

The CDR3 DNA reads as TGTGCCAGCAGCTTAGCAGGACAGGGTTTTTCGCCCGGGGCCAACGTCCTGACTTTC. Residues: CASSLAGQGFSPGANVLTF. This chain joins TRBV7-2 and TRBJ2-6; 8 bases agree with TRBD1. With 0 bases clipped from V and 4 bases from J, the junction kept 11 bases outside the gene matches. The CDR3 runs 19 residues. Germline CDR1 reads SGHTA; CDR2 reads FQGNSA.

This clone has just one count. The chain recombines TRBV29-1 with TRBJ1-4; TRBD1 aligns across 7 bases. The CDR3 covers 19 residues. Trimming took 4 bases from V and 8 from J; bases not matched to a gene: 25. In germline, CDR1 is SQVTM, CDR2 ANQGSEA. The CDR3 protein is CSVANPTGRLKAGGEKLFF. In DNA form, the CDR3 reads TGCAGCGTTGCAAACCCGACAGGGAGGCTCAAAGCCGGAGGAGAAAAACTGTTTTTT.

This rearrangement joins TRBV28 to TRBJ1-2; D is uncertain. Germline loops: CDR1 MDHEN, CDR2 SYDVKM. Trimming left V 6 bases short and J 3 bases short, with 14 bases between. This CDR3 contains 14 residues. The CDR3 sequence: CASREPGAYYGYTF. CDR3 nucleotides: TGTGCCAGCAGAGAACCGGGAGCTTACTATGGCTACACCTTC.

This chain links TRBV28 with TRBJ2-3; 11 bases agree with TRBD1. Germline CDR1 reads MDHEN; CDR2 reads SYDVKM. The J segment lost 4 bases and the V segment lost 5 bases, leaving 11 bases of the junction unmatched. CDR3 length equals 17 residues. CDR3 loop: CASSPGWGTGGSDTQYF. In nucleotides, the CDR3 is TGTGCCAGCAGTCCCGGGTGGGGGACAGGGGGATCAGATACGCAGTATTTT.

The CDR3 is CASSLLPSGNNQPQHF. The CDR3 region has the DNA TGTGCCAGCAGCTTATTGCCTTCAGGGAACAATCAGCCCCAGCATTTT. The J gene is TRBJ1-5, the V gene TRBV7-2; tentatively, D is TRBD1 (5 bases). The length of the CDR3 is 16 residues. Germline V gene data show CDR1 as SGHTA and CDR2 as FQGNSA. Trimming removed 2 bases at V and 3 bases at J, with 14 bases between.

This clone was seen more than once but under ten times. V and J are TRBV7-9 and TRBJ2-7; D remains unclear. The germline gives CDR1 SEHNR, CDR2 FQNEAQ (reference sequence). V lost 4 bases and J lost 3, with 10 bases in between. The CDR3 has 13 amino acids. CDR3 nucleotides: TGTGCCAGCAGCTCGCCGGAGTTCTACGAGCAGTACTTC. Translating gives CASSSPEFYEQYF.